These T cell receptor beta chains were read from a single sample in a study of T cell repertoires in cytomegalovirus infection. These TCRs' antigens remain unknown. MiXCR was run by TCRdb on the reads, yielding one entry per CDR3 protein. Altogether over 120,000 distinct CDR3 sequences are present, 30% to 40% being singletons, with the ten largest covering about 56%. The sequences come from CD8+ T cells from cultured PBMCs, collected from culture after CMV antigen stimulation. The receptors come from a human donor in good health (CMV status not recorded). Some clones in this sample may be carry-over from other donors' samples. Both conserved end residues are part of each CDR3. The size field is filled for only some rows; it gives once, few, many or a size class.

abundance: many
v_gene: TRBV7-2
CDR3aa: CASLTSGGFNEQFF

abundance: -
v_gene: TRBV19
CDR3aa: CASRFGQANTEAFF

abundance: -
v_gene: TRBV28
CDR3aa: CASDGWGSSYNEQFF

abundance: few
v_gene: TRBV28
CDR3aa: CASSRRGPSTDTQYF

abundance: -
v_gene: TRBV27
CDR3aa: CASRGGRGETQYF

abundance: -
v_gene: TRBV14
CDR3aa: CASSPQAGLSSYEQYF

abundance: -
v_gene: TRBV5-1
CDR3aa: CASSLEPGFYEQYF

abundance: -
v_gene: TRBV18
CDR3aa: CASSPPAGSVMNTEAFF

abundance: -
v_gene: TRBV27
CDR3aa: CASSLSGGPFYGYTF

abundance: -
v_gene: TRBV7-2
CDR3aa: CASSLAVAEQFF

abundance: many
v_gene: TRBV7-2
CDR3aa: CASSPPSGDTDTQYF